One and the same sample provided the 27 T cell receptor beta chains below, sequenced in a study of T cell responses to AZD1222 COVID-19 vaccine. The method was immunoSEQ multiplex PCR; TCRdb's version includes in-frame clones alone and lacks a portion of them. This sample yields 90,000 to 120,000 clones, of which about 88% are seen a single time; roughly 20% belongs to the top ten. Sequenced here: peripheral blood, sampled on day 0 of AZD1222 vaccination. The source of these receptors is an adult in good health.

The J gene is TRBJ2-1, the V gene TRBV2; D is perhaps TRBD2 (6 bases). The germline V gene has CDR1 SNHLY and CDR2 FYNNEI. V was clipped by 6 bases and J by 8 bases, with 20 bases between them. The CDR3 spans 15 residues. CDR3 residues: CASRVGLLHGYEQFF. The CDR3 DNA is TGTGCCAGCAGGGTCGGACTATTGCACGGATATGAGCAGTTCTTC.

This chain's CDR3 is CASSEGGGLNTEAFF. DNA for the CDR3: TGTGCCAGCAGTGAAGGTGGGGGTCTGAACACTGAAGCTTTCTTT. The V gene is TRBV2, the J gene TRBJ1-1; the D gene is possibly TRBD1 (5 bases). The V gene's germline CDR1 is SNHLY and CDR2 FYNNEI. CDR3 length: 15 amino acids. Trimming cost V 1 base and J 0 bases, with 9 bases left between them.

Only a few counts were recorded for this clone. At one of its ends the junction is not consistent with the germline gene, which may arise from a read error. This chain joins TRBV6-5 and TRBJ1-6; D gene uncertain. There are 11 residues in the CDR3. Germline CDR1 is MNHEY and CDR2 is SVGAGI. CDR3: CGSSYNSPLHF. CDR3 nucleotide sequence: TGCGGGAGCTCCTATAATTCACCCCTCCACTTT.

The rearrangement joins TRBV25-1 to TRBJ1-2, with 7 bases matching TRBD1. CDR3 length: 15 residues. Germline CDR1 is MGHDK and CDR2 is SYGVNS. V shed 2 bases, J shed 4 bases, and the junction held 7 bases outside the gene matches. The CDR3 sequence is CASSEMLGDSYGYTF. CDR3 DNA sequence: TGTGCCAGCAGTGAAATGTTGGGGGACAGCTATGGCTACACCTTC.

The chain uses TRBV7-3 and TRBJ2-1; 8 nucleotides align to TRBD1. J gave up 6 bases and V 1 base, and 8 bases lay outside the gene matches. The CDR3 is 16 residues long. Germline V gene data show CDR1 as SGHTA and CDR2 as FQGTGA. The CDR3 bases are TGTGCCAGCAGCTTAAGCATACAGGGGGGCCCCAATGAGCAGTTCTTC. Its protein product is CASSLSIQGGPNEQFF.

The chain recombines TRBV19 with TRBJ2-6; the D is unclear. Germline V lookup: CDR1 LNHDA, CDR2 SQIVND (reference sequence). The CDR3 consists of 15 residues. Trimming removed 5 bases at V and 0 bases at J, with 8 bases between. The CDR3 is CASSFDNSGANVLTF. DNA for the CDR3: TGTGCCAGTAGTTTCGACAACTCTGGGGCCAACGTCCTGACTTTC.

The chain uses TRBV2 and TRBJ2-3; TRBD1 might be the D (6 bases). The CDR3 length is 17 residues. V was trimmed by 0 bases and J by 11 bases, leaving 24 bases between them. CDR1 is SNHLY and CDR2 is FYNNEI in the germline V gene. This CDR3 reads CASSEAVVDRQGLGQYF. In DNA, the CDR3 is TGTGCCAGCAGTGAAGCAGTGGTCGACAGGCAGGGCCTGGGGCAGTATTTT.

The rearrangement links TRBV5-1 to TRBJ2-7; perhaps TRBD1 as D (6 bases). This CDR3 is built from 18 residues. Trimming took off 1 base at V and 3 bases at J, with 23 bases between the two ends. Per germline, CDR1 SGHRS and CDR2 YFSETQ. In DNA form, the CDR3 reads TGCGCCAGCAGCTTGACGGGTGGGACAACAAACTTCGGCTACGAGCAGTACTTC. It codes for CASSLTGGTTNFGYEQYF.

Details on this clone: One end of the junction fails to match germline, which may point to a read error. The V call is TRBV7-8, the J call TRBJ2-7; 7 nucleotides line up with TRBD2. The CDR3 is 11 amino acids. The germline V gene encodes CDR1 SGHVS and CDR2 FQNEAQ. The CDR3 is CASSDRLAEAF. The CDR3 DNA sequence: TGTGCCAGCAGCGATAGACTAGCTGAGGCCTTC.

The V call is TRBV6-5, the J call TRBJ1-1; D unclear. Germline V CDR1 and CDR2: MNHEY, SVGAGI. V lost 0 bases and J 0 bases, leaving 11 bases between the germline ends. This CDR3 has 16 residues. DNA for the CDR3: TGTGCCAGCAGTTACTCGCCCAGGCGAATGAACACTGAAGCTTTCTTT. Encoded protein: CASSYSPRRMNTEAFF.

The chain links TRBV4-1 to TRBJ1-5; 8 nucleotides align to TRBD1. This CDR3 contains 16 residues. Germline-derived CDR1 and CDR2 are MGHRA and YSYEKL. Germline trimming cut 3 bases from V and 0 bases from J; bases unmatched to any gene: 4. CDR3 residues: CASSHVGQGSNQPQHF. DNA for the CDR3: TGCGCCAGCAGCCACGTTGGACAGGGTAGCAATCAGCCCCAGCATTTT.

V is TRBV3-1 (or the pseudogene TRBV3-2) and J is TRBJ1-1; 10 nucleotides agree with TRBD1. J gave up 5 bases and V 4 bases, and 13 bases lay outside the gene matches. Germline lookup yields CDR1 LGHDT and CDR2 YNNKEL (reference sequence). The CDR3 has 17 amino acids. The CDR3 sequence: CASSPVPGQGLGTEAFF. The CDR3 DNA is TGTGCCAGCAGCCCGGTCCCGGGACAGGGGCTGGGGACTGAAGCTTTCTTT.

This chain joins TRBV3-1 (or the pseudogene TRBV3-2) and TRBJ2-7; the match to TRBD1 covers 8 bases. Germline CDR1 and CDR2: LGHDT and YNNKEL (reference sequence). V was clipped by 0 bases and J by 4 bases; unmatched bases: 14. The CDR3 contains 18 residues. CDR3 sequence reads: CASSQEFRLDREMYEQYF. Here the CDR3 DNA reads TGTGCCAGCAGCCAAGAATTTCGTTTGGACAGGGAAATGTACGAGCAGTACTTC.

The chain is built from TRBV5-4 and TRBJ2-1; TRBD2 is a possible D gene (5 bases). Germline V gene data show CDR1 as SGHNT and CDR2 as YYREEE (reference sequence). This CDR3 is built from 15 residues. Between the trimmed V and J ends, which lost 0 bases and 5 bases, there was a span of 12 bases. CDR3 nucleotide sequence: TGTGCCAGCAGCTTGGCCGGAGGTCTGAACAATGAGCAGTTCTTC. Its translation: CASSLAGGLNNEQFF.

This sequence joins TRBV27 and TRBJ2-7; no clear D. V gave up 1 base and J gave up 0 bases, with 4 bases separating them. The CDR3 spans 13 residues. Per germline, CDR1 MNHEY and CDR2 SMNVEV (reference sequence). Written as DNA, the CDR3 is TGTGCCAGCAGTTTATACAACTCCTACGAGCAGTACTTC. Its protein is CASSLYNSYEQYF.

This chain joins TRBV12-3 or TRBV12-4 and TRBJ2-5; weak D call: TRBD2 (5 bases). Trimming left V 6 bases short and J 10 bases short, with 18 bases between. This CDR3 spans 13 amino acids. In DNA, the CDR3 is TGTGCCAGCAGGGAGGACGTCCTTCGGAACCAGTACTTC. Protein sequence: CASREDVLRNQYF.

The V gene is TRBV5-1, the J gene TRBJ2-2, with a tentative D call TRBD2 (6 bases). CDR3 length equals 16 residues. CDR1 and CDR2 from the germline V gene are SGHRS and YFSETQ. Trimming cost V 4 bases and J 5 bases, with 18 bases left between them. This chain's CDR3 is CASSGNQWGVTGELFF. The CDR3 DNA reads as TGCGCCAGCAGCGGAAACCAGTGGGGGGTTACCGGGGAGCTGTTTTTT.

This clone was seen once. Given the absence of the conserved phenylalanine or tryptophan at the CDR3 end, a read error is likely. The J gene is TRBJ1-6, the V gene TRBV5-1; D not resolved. The CDR3 length is 16 residues. V was trimmed by 0 bases and J by 5 bases, leaving 12 bases between them. Germline CDR1 is SGHRS and CDR2 is YFSETQ. The CDR3 bases are TGCGCCAGCAGCTTGGAAATATCCCGGAATAATTCACCCCTCCACCTT. Translated, it gives CASSLEISRNNSPLHL.

This clone appeared once. This rearrangement joins TRBV7-2 to TRBJ2-1, with TRBD2 matching over 7 bases. The CDR3 consists of 16 residues. The J segment lost 8 bases and the V segment lost 3 bases, leaving 13 bases of the junction unmatched. Germline CDR1 and CDR2: SGHTA and FQGNSA. The CDR3 DNA reads TGTGCCAGCAGCTTGAGGAGTGGGGGGGACGGTTATGAGCAGTTCTTC. Encoded protein: CASSLRSGGDGYEQFF.

This clone was found once. V is TRBV19 and J is TRBJ2-3; no firm D call. Germline V gives CDR1 LNHDA, CDR2 SQIVND (reference sequence). Trimming stripped 8 bases from V and 4 bases from J, with 13 bases between. CDR3 length: 13 residues. The CDR3 sequence: CASCALDADTQYF. The CDR3 nucleotides are TGTGCCAGTTGCGCACTGGATGCAGATACGCAGTATTTT.

This clone is deemed medium-sized (0.01 to 0.1%). The chain uses TRBV13 and TRBJ1-5, with TRBD1 identical over 9 bases. With 4 bases clipped from V and 6 bases from J, the junction kept 4 bases outside the gene matches. This CDR3 spans 14 amino acids. Looked up from germline, CDR1 is PRHDT and CDR2 is FYEKMQ (reference sequence). Here the CDR3 DNA reads TGTGCCAGCAGCTGGGGACAGGGAGGTCAGCCCCAGCATTTT. This encodes CASSWGQGGQPQHF.

The chain carries TRBV5-5 and TRBJ1-2, with TRBD1 identical over 9 bases. V lost 4 bases and J lost 7; bases outside the gene matches: 11. Germline V gene data show CDR1 as SGHKS and CDR2 as YYEKEE (reference sequence). The CDR3 is 15 residues long. CDR3 residues: CASSPTTGQGSGYTF. The CDR3 bases are TGTGCCAGCAGCCCCACAACGGGACAGGGATCTGGCTACACCTTC.

This clone appeared a few times. This chain links TRBV27 with TRBJ2-7, with TRBD1 as a possible D gene (5 bases). The CDR3 covers 16 residues. CDR1 is MNHEY, CDR2 SMNVEV, per germline (reference sequence). Trimming removed 0 bases from V and 6 bases from J, with 18 bases in between. The CDR3 is CASSLSETPGILEQYF. The CDR3 DNA reads TGTGCCAGCAGTTTATCGGAGACCCCAGGGATCCTCGAGCAGTACTTC.

The chain has TRBV7-8 and TRBJ1-4, with 8 bases matching TRBD1. CDR3 length: 16 residues. CDR1 is SGHVS and CDR2 is FQNEAQ in the germline V gene. Trimming at V came to 1 base and at J to 7 bases, leaving 8 bases not matched to a gene. The CDR3 DNA reads as TGTGCCAGCAGCTTAGGCGTCAGGGGGCGGGGTGAAAAACTGTTTTTT. Translating gives CASSLGVRGRGEKLFF.

This clone has only one observation. This chain connects TRBV7-8 to TRBJ1-3; D gene unclear. Germline assignment: CDR1 SGHVS and CDR2 FQNEAQ. V shed 1 base and J shed 7 bases, with 8 bases lying between them. This CDR3 contains 13 residues. The CDR3 protein is CASSLDVGNTIYF. In DNA form, the CDR3 reads TGTGCCAGCAGCTTAGACGTTGGCAACACCATATATTTT. Drawing the rest from reference TRBV7-8 and TRBJ1-3, the complete variable domain is GAGVSQSPRYKVAKRGQDVALRCDPISGHVSLFWYQQALGQGPEFLTYFQNEAQLDKSGLPSDRFFAERPEGSVSTLKIQRTQQEDSAVYLCASSLDVGNTIYFGEGSWLTVV.

This clone is a singleton in its sample. This sequence joins TRBV2 and TRBJ1-3, with 8 positions matching TRBD1. The CDR3 runs to 16 residues. V dropped 7 bases and J dropped 0; count of bases not matched to a gene: 8. Germline V gives CDR1 SNHLY, CDR2 FYNNEI. This chain's CDR3 is CASITAQGVSGNTIYF. CDR3 DNA sequence: TGTGCCAGCATTACCGCACAGGGGGTCTCTGGAAACACCATATATTTT.

The chain has TRBV7-3 and TRBJ2-2; D might be TRBD1 (7 bases). CDR3 length equals 15 residues. Germline CDR1 SGHTA, CDR2 FQGTGA. Trimming took 4 bases from V and 6 from J, leaving 15 bases between them. The CDR3 sequence is CASSSRGQGAGELFF. The CDR3 nucleotides are TGTGCCAGCAGCTCTCGGGGGCAGGGGGCCGGGGAGCTGTTTTTT.